This T cell receptor (beta chain) was identified during a study of regulatory T cells in long-lasting Graves disease. The wider study: The study enrolled newly diagnosed Graves' patients on antithyroid drugs under 3 months.

Time point noted: newly diagnosed GD, antithyroid drugs for less than 3 months. From RNA extracted from PBMCs, the TCR library was made. This clonotype has a count of ten or more. The CDR3 extends over 15 amino acids. With V trimmed by 3 bases and J by 6 bases, 8 bases remained unmatched. Germline V gene data show CDR1 as PRHDT and CDR2 as FYEKMQ (reference sequence). The authors built TCR beta libraries using iRepertoire HTBI primers and Arm-PCR of CDR3 regions. TCRdb reprocessed the multiplex PCR reads via MiXCR and lists one record per CDR3 protein. Of 550,000 to 650,000 distinct CDR3 sequences listed, 16% are singletons. Separately, the same data were catalogued under a study of T cells in Graves' hyperthyroidism and ophthalmopathy. In that study: RT-PCR in the first round (using the HTBI primer set) targeted the TCR CDR3. Most expanded thyroid clonotypes above 0.001 recurred in blood. Model output signaled ophthalmopathy a median roughly 6.5 months ahead of onset.

The J gene is TRBJ2-3, the V gene TRBV13, with TRBD2 matching over 8 bases. The sequencing here drew on peripheral blood mononuclear cells (PBMCs), taken at new diagnosis, from a patient treated with antithyroid drugs. This TCR was recovered from a man in his late teens or twenties with Graves disease. DNA for the CDR3: TGTGCCAGCAGCTTGGCCCCGGGACTAGTCGATACGCAGTATTTT. As protein: CASSLAPGLVDTQYF.